The clone carrying this TCR beta chain was seen a single time. Original handling: Nucleated cell counts were estimated from reference gene primer amplification. Here immunoSEQ multiplex PCR was the method, and the copy in TCRdb shows in-frame clones only, minus some. V, J and clone size derive from that table, while D and trimming were established from the DNA sequence. Altogether about 110,000 clones are present, more than 75% being singletons, with the ten largest covering about 4.5%. The entry originates in a study of blood T cell repertoires in COVID-19. Study-wide background: The analysed material was cDNA or gDNA that came from T cells, B-cell-depleted T cells, or PBMCs.

The CDR3 is made up of 15 amino acids. Between the trimmed V and J ends, which lost 2 bases and 5 bases, there was a span of 16 bases. Germline V gene lookup returns CDR1 LNHNV and CDR2 YYDKDF (reference sequence). This sequence was found in a man aged 40-50 years with acute or convalescent COVID-19. Input material: peripheral blood. The chain uses TRBV15 and TRBJ2-7; D perhaps matches TRBD1 (6 bases). CDR3 sequence: CATSRLEPQGDEQYF. CDR3 bases: TGTGCCACCAGCAGACTCGAACCACAGGGTGACGAGCAGTACTTC.